This T cell receptor (beta chain) was identified during a study of T cells in Graves' hyperthyroidism and ophthalmopathy. Amplification targeted TCR beta CDR3 regions from RNA transcripts. A set of HTBI primers served as the primers for a first-round RT-PCR of the TCR CDR3. TCRdb processed the multiplex PCR reads anew with MiXCR; each CDR3 protein has one entry. The sample has roughly 500,000 distinct CDR3 sequences, more than 15% seen once; the top ten hold 25% to 30%. This clonotype was observed a few times. CDR1 is MNHNS, CDR2 SASEGT, per germline. Trimming pared 8 bases from V and 0 bases from J, leaving 8 bases between. This CDR3 has 13 residues.

Specimen: blood. This chain connects TRBV6-1 to TRBJ1-3, with D unclear. This TCR derives from a woman under 40 with Graves' ophthalmopathy. This CDR3 reads CASGRSSGNTIYF. The CDR3, as DNA: TGTGCCAGCGGTAGAAGCTCTGGAAACACCATATATTTT.